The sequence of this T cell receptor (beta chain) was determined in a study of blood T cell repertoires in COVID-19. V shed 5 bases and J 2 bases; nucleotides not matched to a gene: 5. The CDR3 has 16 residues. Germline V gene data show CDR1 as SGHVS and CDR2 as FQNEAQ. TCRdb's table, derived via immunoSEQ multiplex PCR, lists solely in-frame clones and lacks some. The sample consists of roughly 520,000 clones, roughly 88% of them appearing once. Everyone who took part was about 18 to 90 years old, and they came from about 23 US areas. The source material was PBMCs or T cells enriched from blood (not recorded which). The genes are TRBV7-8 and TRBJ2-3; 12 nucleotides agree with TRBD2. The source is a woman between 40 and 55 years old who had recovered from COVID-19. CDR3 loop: CASSPRTSGNTDTQYF. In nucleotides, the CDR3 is TGTGCCAGCAGCCCGCGGACTAGCGGGAACACAGATACGCAGTATTTT.